This entry concerns a single T cell receptor (beta chain). Its antigen is unknown. This entry is derived from a study of blood T cells in healthy people across ages. Regarding the study as a whole: Higher diversity and more naive CD4+ cells were features of long-lived donors, compared to aged donors.

Alongside a J-beta primer mix, a sample-barcoded 5' primer served in a second PCR lasting roughly 7 to 12 cycles. MiXCR, applied by TCRdb to the 5' RACE reads, yields one record per CDR3 protein. The profile shows around 1.7 million distinct CDR3 sequences, 28% of them singletons. V shed 6 bases and J 10 bases; nucleotides not matched to a gene: 11. The CDR3 spans 14 residues. This receptor was identified in a woman aged 30 to 39 in good health. Material for sequencing was blood. V and J are TRBV12-3 or TRBV12-4 and TRBJ2-1; 8 bases match TRBD2. Here the CDR3 DNA reads TGTGCCAGCAGAACGACTAGCGCTAACAGGGAGCAGTTCTTC. Residues: CASRTTSANREQFF.